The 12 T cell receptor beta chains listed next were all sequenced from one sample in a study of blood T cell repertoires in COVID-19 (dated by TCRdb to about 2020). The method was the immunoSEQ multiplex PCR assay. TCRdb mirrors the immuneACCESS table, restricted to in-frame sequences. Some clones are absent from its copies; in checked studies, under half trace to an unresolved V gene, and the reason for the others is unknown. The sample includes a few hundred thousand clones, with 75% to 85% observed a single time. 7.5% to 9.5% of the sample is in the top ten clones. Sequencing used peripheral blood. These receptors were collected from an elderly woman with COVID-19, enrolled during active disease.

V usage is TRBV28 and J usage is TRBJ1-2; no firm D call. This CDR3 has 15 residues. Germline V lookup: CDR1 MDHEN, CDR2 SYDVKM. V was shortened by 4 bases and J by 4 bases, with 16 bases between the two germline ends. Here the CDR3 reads CASSSQSPGGYGYTF. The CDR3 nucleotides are TGTGCCAGCAGTTCACAATCGCCCGGCGGCTATGGCTACACCTTC.

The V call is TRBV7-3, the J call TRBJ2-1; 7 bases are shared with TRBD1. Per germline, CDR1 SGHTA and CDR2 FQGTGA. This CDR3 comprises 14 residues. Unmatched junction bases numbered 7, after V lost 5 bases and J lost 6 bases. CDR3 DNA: TGTGCCAGCAGCACCCGACAGGGTGGCAATGAGCAGTTCTTC. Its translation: CASSTRQGGNEQFF.

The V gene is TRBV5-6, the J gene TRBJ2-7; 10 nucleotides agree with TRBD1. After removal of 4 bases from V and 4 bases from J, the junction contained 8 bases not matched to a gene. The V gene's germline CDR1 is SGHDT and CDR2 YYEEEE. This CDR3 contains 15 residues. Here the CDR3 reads CASSGPGQGTYEQYF. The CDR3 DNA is TGTGCCAGCAGCGGACCGGGACAGGGGACTTACGAGCAGTACTTC. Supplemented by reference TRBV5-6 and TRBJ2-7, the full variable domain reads DAGVTQSPTHLIKTRGQQVTLRCSPKSGHDTVSWYQQALGQGPQFIFQYYEEEERQRGNFPDRFSGHQFPNYSSELNVNALLLGDSALYLCASSGPGQGTYEQYFGPGTRLTVT.

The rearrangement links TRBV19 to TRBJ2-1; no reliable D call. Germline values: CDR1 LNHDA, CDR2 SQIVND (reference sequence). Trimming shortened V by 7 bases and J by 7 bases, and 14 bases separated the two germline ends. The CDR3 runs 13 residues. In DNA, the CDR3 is TGTGCCAGTACCCCCTTGCGAGGTAATGAGCAGTTCTTC. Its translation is CASTPLRGNEQFF.

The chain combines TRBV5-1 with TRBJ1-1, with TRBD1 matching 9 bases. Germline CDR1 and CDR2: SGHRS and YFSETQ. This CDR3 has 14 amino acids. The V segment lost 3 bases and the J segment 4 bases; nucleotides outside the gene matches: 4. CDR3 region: CASSSTGGGTEAFF. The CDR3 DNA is TGCGCCAGCAGCTCGACAGGGGGAGGCACTGAAGCTTTCTTT. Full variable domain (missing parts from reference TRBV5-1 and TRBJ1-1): KAGVTQTPRYLIKTRGQQVTLSCSPISGHRSVSWYQQTPGQGLQFLFEYFSETQRNKGNFPGRFSGRQFSNSRSEMNVSTLELGDSALYLCASSSTGGGTEAFFGQGTRLTVV.

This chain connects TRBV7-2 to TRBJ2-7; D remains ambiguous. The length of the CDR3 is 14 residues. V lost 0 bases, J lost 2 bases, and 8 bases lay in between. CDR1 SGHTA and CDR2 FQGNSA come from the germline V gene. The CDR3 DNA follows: TGTGCCAGCAGCTTAGCGCCCACAACCTACGAGCAGTACTTC. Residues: CASSLAPTTYEQYF.

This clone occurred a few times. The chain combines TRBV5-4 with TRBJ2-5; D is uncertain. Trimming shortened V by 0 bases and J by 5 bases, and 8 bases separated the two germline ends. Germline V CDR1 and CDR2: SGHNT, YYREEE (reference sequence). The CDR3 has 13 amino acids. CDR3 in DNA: TGTGCCAGCAGCTTGGGTCAGTTGGAGACCCAGTACTTC. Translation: CASSLGQLETQYF.

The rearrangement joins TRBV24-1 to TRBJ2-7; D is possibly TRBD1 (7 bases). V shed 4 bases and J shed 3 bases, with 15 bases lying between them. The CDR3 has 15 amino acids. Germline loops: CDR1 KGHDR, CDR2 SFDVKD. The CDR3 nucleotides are TGTGCCACCAGTGACCGGAGGGACAGCAACTACGAGCAGTACTTC. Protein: CATSDRRDSNYEQYF.

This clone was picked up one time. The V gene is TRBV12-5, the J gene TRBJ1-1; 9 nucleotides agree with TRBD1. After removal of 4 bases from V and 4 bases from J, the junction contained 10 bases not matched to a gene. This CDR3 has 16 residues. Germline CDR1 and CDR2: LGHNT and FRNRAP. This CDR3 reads CASGSGRTGAPTEAFF. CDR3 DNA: TGTGCTAGTGGTTCCGGCCGGACAGGGGCCCCCACTGAAGCTTTCTTT.

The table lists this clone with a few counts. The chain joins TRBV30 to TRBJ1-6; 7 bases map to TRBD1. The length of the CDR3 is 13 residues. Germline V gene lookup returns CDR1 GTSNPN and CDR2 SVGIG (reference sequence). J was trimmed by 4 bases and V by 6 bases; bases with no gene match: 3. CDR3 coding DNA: TGTGCCTGTGGGACAGAATATAATTCACCCCTCCACTTT. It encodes CACGTEYNSPLHF.

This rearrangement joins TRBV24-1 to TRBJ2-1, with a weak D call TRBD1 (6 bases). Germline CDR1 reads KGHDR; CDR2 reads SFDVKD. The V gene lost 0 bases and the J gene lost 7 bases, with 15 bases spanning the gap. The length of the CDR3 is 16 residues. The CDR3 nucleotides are TGTGCCACCAGTGATTTGAAACAGGGCCCGGTTAATGAGCAGTTCTTC. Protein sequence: CATSDLKQGPVNEQFF.

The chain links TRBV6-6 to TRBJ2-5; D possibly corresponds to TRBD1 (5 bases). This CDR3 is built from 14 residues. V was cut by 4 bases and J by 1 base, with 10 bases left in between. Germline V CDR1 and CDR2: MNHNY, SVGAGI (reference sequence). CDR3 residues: CASSFHRSQETQYF. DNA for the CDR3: TGTGCCAGCAGTTTTCACAGGTCCCAAGAGACCCAGTACTTC.